The 15 T cell receptor beta chains given below trace back to one sample, sequenced in a study of T cell responses to AZD1222 COVID-19 vaccine. Generated by immunoSEQ multiplex PCR, the TCRdb table keeps only in-frame clones and is missing some. Of around 130,000 clones in the sample, roughly 93% were seen once. The source material was peripheral blood, sampled on day 0 of AZD1222 vaccination. The receptor set was obtained from an adult in good health.

The chain joins TRBV30 to TRBJ1-6, with 8 bases identical to TRBD1. The CDR3 is 12 amino acids. The V and J ends lost 5 bases and 9 bases, in that order; junction bases with no gene match: 3. Germline V gene lookup returns CDR1 GTSNPN and CDR2 SVGIG (reference sequence). CDR3: CAWGQGGSPLHF. The CDR3 nucleotides are TGTGCCTGGGGACAGGGTGGTTCACCCCTCCACTTT.

The gene calls are TRBV9 and TRBJ2-3; either TRBD1 or TRBD2 may fit D (5 bases each). The CDR3 loop spans 16 amino acids. V was trimmed by 3 bases and J by 0 bases, leaving 14 bases between them. Germline loops: CDR1 SGDLS, CDR2 YYNGEE. This chain's CDR3 is CASSAGTAPSTDTQYF. The CDR3 DNA reads as TGTGCCAGCAGCGCGGGGACGGCCCCTAGCACAGATACGCAGTATTTT.

The rearrangement uses TRBV7-9 and TRBJ2-1, with 13 bases identical to TRBD2. The germline V gene has CDR1 SEHNR and CDR2 FQNEAQ (reference sequence). This CDR3 region has 16 residues. Trimming cost V 5 bases and J 2 bases; bases outside gene matches: 3. CDR3 nucleotides: TGTGCCAGCAGCCTGACTAGCGGGGGGCCCTACAATGAGCAGTTCTTC. It encodes CASSLTSGGPYNEQFF.

This CDR3 is CAWIPPTGGETEAFF. CDR3 sequence (DNA): TGTGCCTGGATTCCCCCGACAGGGGGCGAAACTGAAGCTTTCTTT. This chain connects TRBV30 to TRBJ1-1, with 10 bases fitting TRBD1. Trimming removed 4 bases from V and 5 bases from J; junction bases left unmatched: 10. The V gene's germline CDR1 is GTSNPN and CDR2 SVGIG (reference sequence). The CDR3 is made up of 15 amino acids.

The chain is built from TRBV6-5 and TRBJ1-2, with 7 bases matching TRBD1. The CDR3 is made up of 13 amino acids. Trimming cost V 6 bases and J 4 bases; bases outside gene matches: 5. Germline values: CDR1 MNHEY, CDR2 SVGAGI. CDR3 coding DNA: TGTGCCAGCAGCGAGCAGGGGGGCTATGGCTACACCTTC. This sequence encodes CASSEQGGYGYTF.

J is TRBJ2-3 and V is TRBV29-1; 8 positions match TRBD2. V was pared by 0 bases and J by 8 bases, with 13 bases of the junction left unmatched. The length of the CDR3 is 16 residues. The germline V gene encodes CDR1 SQVTM and CDR2 ANQGSEA. This chain's CDR3 is CSVEDLLAGLGGTQYF. The CDR3 DNA sequence: TGCAGCGTTGAAGATTTGTTAGCGGGATTGGGGGGTACGCAGTATTTT.

V is TRBV28 and J is TRBJ1-4; tentatively, D is TRBD1 (6 bases). Germline V gene sequence: CDR1 MDHEN, CDR2 SYDVKM. With 2 bases removed from V and 4 bases from J, the gap between germline ends came to 11 bases. This CDR3 has 15 amino acids. CDR3 in DNA: TGTGCCAGCAGTTTAAGGGGGGCGGGTAATGAAAAACTGTTTTTT. Amino acids: CASSLRGAGNEKLFF.

The genes are TRBV2 and TRBJ2-2; 7 bases fit TRBD2. J gave up 3 bases and V 6 bases, and 7 bases lay outside the gene matches. The V gene's germline CDR1 is SNHLY and CDR2 FYNNEI. The CDR3 length is 15 residues. The CDR3 bases are TGTGCCAGCAGCCCATGGGGAGGGGACACCGGGGAGCTGTTTTTT. This encodes CASSPWGGDTGELFF.

V is TRBV5-1 and J is TRBJ2-7; D ambiguous. V dropped 2 bases and J dropped 2 bases, with 20 bases sitting between them. Germline V lookup: CDR1 SGHRS, CDR2 YFSETQ. The CDR3 is 17 amino acids. The CDR3 protein is CASSLLSNSQRAYEQYF. The CDR3 region has the DNA TGCGCCAGCAGCTTACTATCGAACTCCCAAAGAGCCTACGAGCAGTACTTC.

The chain uses TRBV11-2 and TRBJ2-7; TRBD2 aligns across 12 bases. V trimming: 4 bases; J trimming: 3 bases; junction bases outside the gene matches: 7. Germline loops: CDR1 SGHAT, CDR2 FQNNGV. The CDR3 spans 16 residues. DNA for the CDR3: TGTGCCAGCAGCTCCACTTGGACTAGCGGGAACTACGAGCAGTACTTC. Residues: CASSSTWTSGNYEQYF.

The chain couples TRBV5-8 to TRBJ2-7; 7 bases match TRBD2. With 4 bases clipped from V and 6 bases from J, the junction kept 7 bases outside the gene matches. The CDR3 totals 13 residues. In germline, CDR1 is SGHTS, CDR2 YDEGEE. CDR3 sequence (DNA): TGTGCCAGCAGCCAGCTTCCGGGGGGCGAGCAGTACTTC. Protein sequence: CASSQLPGGEQYF.

The V and J genes are TRBV23-1 and TRBJ1-2, with D possibly TRBD1 on 5 matching bases. TRBV23-1 is an open reading frame whose function is uncertain. CDR3 size: 16 residues. V lost 3 bases, J lost 2 bases, and 16 bases lay in between. Written as DNA, the CDR3 is TGCGCCAGCAGTCATAAGAGGGGCGTAGGGAACTATGGCTACACCTTC. This gives the protein CASSHKRGVGNYGYTF.

This chain joins TRBV9 and TRBJ2-7, with 11 positions matching TRBD2. V was pared by 2 bases and J by 2 bases, with 3 bases of the junction left unmatched. Germline V gene sequence: CDR1 SGDLS, CDR2 YYNGEE. The CDR3 has 15 amino acids. CDR3 sequence: CASSVGTSGTYEQYF. CDR3 DNA: TGTGCCAGCAGCGTCGGGACTAGCGGAACCTACGAGCAGTACTTC.

This chain joins TRBV7-2 and TRBJ2-3; D gene uncertain. Per germline, CDR1 SGHTA and CDR2 FQGNSA. V lost 5 bases and J lost 6, with 6 bases in between. The CDR3 sequence is 11 residues long. CDR3 sequence: CASSVGDTQYF. The CDR3, as DNA: TGTGCCAGCAGCGTAGGTGATACGCAGTATTTT.

The genes are TRBV30 and TRBJ1-2; no clear D gene. V lost 2 bases, J lost 6 bases, and 22 bases lay in between. The length of the CDR3 is 16 residues. The germline gives CDR1 GTSNPN, CDR2 SVGIG (reference sequence). In DNA, the CDR3 is TGTGCCTGGAGTTACCGTCACAGCTCGGCGAGAAATGGCTACACCTTC. Its protein product is CAWSYRHSSARNGYTF.